What follows are 8 T cell receptor beta chains derived from one specimen sequenced in a study of blood T cell repertoires in COVID-19. Only in-frame clones appear in the TCRdb table, and some are missing; sequencing was by immunoSEQ multiplex PCR. This table holds some 250,000 clones, around 85% found once. Sequencing was carried out using peripheral blood. The receptor source for this set is a woman of 80 years or more with acute or convalescent COVID-19.

The V call is TRBV28, the J call TRBJ2-2, with 9 bases matching TRBD1. CDR3 length: 15 amino acids. With V trimmed by 7 bases and J by 3 bases, 6 bases remained unmatched. Germline lookup yields CDR1 MDHEN and CDR2 SYDVKM. CDR3 in amino acids: CASIGGQGYTGELFF. As DNA, the CDR3 is TGTGCCAGCATTGGGGGACAGGGTTACACCGGGGAGCTGTTTTTT.

V is TRBV5-1 and J is TRBJ1-5, with unresolved D. This CDR3 has 14 residues. V lost 4 bases and J lost 3, with 11 bases in between. CDR1 and CDR2 (germline): SGHRS, YFSETQ. The CDR3 reads CASSTDGVNQPQHF. CDR3 in DNA: TGCGCCAGCAGCACAGACGGGGTCAATCAGCCCCAGCATTTT.

The chain employs TRBV6-5 and TRBJ1-5; D uncertain. This CDR3 is built from 13 residues. Germline V gene sequence: CDR1 MNHEY, CDR2 SVGAGI. V lost 7 bases and J 7 bases, leaving 14 bases between the germline ends. The DNA of the CDR3 is TGTGCCAGCACACTATCACCGGGGCAGCCCCAGCATTTT. Translation: CASTLSPGQPQHF.

The V gene is TRBV9, the J gene TRBJ1-1; D might be TRBD1 (5 bases). The CDR3 is 13 residues long. V gave up 2 bases and J gave up 1 base, with 6 bases separating them. Germline lookup yields CDR1 SGDLS and CDR2 YYNGEE. This CDR3 is CASSVTGNTEAFF. For the CDR3, the DNA is TGTGCCAGCAGCGTTACAGGGAACACTGAAGCTTTCTTT.

V usage is TRBV2 and J usage is TRBJ1-5; 9 bases map to TRBD1. This CDR3 contains 14 residues. CDR1 SNHLY and CDR2 FYNNEI come from the germline V gene. Trimming at V came to 6 bases and at J to 7 bases, leaving 7 bases not matched to a gene. CDR3: CASSADRGAQPQHF. Here the CDR3 DNA reads TGTGCCAGCAGCGCGGACAGGGGCGCGCAGCCCCAGCATTTT.

The chain joins TRBV5-1 to TRBJ2-1, with 7 bases fitting TRBD1. CDR1 is SGHRS and CDR2 is YFSETQ in the germline V gene. V lost 2 bases to trimming and J lost 1 base; unmatched junction nucleotides: 3. The CDR3 sequence is 15 residues long. The DNA of the CDR3 is TGCGCCAGCAGCTTCCCGGACAGGTCCTACAATGAGCAGTTCTTC. Translating it yields CASSFPDRSYNEQFF.

This chain uses TRBV6-5 with TRBJ2-7; weak D call: TRBD1 (6 bases). Germline CDR1 and CDR2: MNHEY and SVGAGI. CDR3 length: 16 residues. Trimming left V 2 bases short and J 2 bases short, with 16 bases between. CDR3 loop: CASSYRLSGQPYEQYF. The CDR3 region has the DNA TGTGCCAGCAGTTACCGTCTATCCGGACAGCCCTACGAGCAGTACTTC.

This chain links TRBV9 with TRBJ2-1; the match to TRBD2 covers 11 bases. This CDR3 has 15 residues. Germline V gene data show CDR1 as SGDLS and CDR2 as YYNGEE. V was clipped by 4 bases and J by 10 bases; unmatched bases: 10. The CDR3 protein is CASSSGTSGPWEQFF. CDR3 coding DNA: TGTGCCAGCAGCTCCGGGACTAGCGGTCCTTGGGAGCAGTTCTTC.